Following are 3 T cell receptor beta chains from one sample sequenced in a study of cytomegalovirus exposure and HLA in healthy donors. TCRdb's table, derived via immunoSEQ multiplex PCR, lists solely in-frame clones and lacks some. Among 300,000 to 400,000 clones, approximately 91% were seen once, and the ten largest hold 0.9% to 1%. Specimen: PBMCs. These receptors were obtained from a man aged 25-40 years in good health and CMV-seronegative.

CDR3 coding DNA: TGTGCCAGCAGCCTATCGGGAGGGGGCTCTGGAAACACCATATATTTT. Translating it yields CASSLSGGGSGNTIYF. V and J are TRBV7-6 and TRBJ1-3; tentative D call: TRBD1 (6 bases). The germline V gene has CDR1 SGHVS and CDR2 FNYEAQ. Trimming pared 5 bases from V and 0 bases from J, leaving 14 bases between. The CDR3 runs to 16 residues.

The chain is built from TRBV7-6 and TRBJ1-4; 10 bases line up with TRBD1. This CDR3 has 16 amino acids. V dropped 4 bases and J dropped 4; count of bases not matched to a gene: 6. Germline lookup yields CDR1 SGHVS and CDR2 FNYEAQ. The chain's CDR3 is CASSWGTGAFNEKLFF. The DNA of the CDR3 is TGTGCCAGCAGCTGGGGGACAGGGGCCTTTAATGAAAAACTGTTTTTT.

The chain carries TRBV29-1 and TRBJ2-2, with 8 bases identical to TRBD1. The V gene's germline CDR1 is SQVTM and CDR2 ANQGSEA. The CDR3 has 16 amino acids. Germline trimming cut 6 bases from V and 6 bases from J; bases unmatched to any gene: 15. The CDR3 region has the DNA TGCAGCGTGGCTAACAGGGGGGATGTCAGAGCCGGGGAGCTGTTTTTT. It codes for CSVANRGDVRAGELFF.